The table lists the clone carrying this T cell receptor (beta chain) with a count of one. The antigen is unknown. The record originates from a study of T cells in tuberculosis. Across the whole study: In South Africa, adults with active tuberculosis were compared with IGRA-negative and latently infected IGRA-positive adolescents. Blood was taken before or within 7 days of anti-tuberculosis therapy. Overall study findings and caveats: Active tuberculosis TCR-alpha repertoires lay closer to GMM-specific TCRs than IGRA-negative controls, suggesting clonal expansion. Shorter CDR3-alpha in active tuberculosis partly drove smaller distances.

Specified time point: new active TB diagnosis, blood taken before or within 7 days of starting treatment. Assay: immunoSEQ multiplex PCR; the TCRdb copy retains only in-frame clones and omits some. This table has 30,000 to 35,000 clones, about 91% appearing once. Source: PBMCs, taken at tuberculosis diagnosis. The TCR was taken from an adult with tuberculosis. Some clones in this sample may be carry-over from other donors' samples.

The CDR3 spells CASSLDGGNRGGTQYF. CDR3 bases: TGTGCCAGCAGCTTAGATGGGGGAAACCGCGGGGGTACGCAGTATTTT. This chain links TRBV11-2 with TRBJ2-3; 7 bases are a match to TRBD2. Germline CDR1 is SGHAT and CDR2 is FQNNGV. The CDR3 is made up of 16 amino acids. J lost 8 bases, V lost 0 bases, and 11 bases had no gene match.